Each of the 21 T cell receptor beta chains below was sequenced from the same sample in a study of technical replicates of blood from a handful of donors. TCRdb's copy holds only in-frame clones and misses some; the assay was immunoSEQ multiplex PCR. The table includes more than 70,000 clones, approximately 90% detected once. Sequences were obtained from T cells isolated from PBMCs. These receptors were collected from a human donor in good health.

The chain uses TRBV6-1 and TRBJ1-2; D gene unclear. This CDR3 spans 13 amino acids. Germline loops: CDR1 MNHNS, CDR2 SASEGT. The germline V and J ends were trimmed by 5 bases and 1 base, with 8 bases remaining between them. In DNA form, the CDR3 reads TGTGCCAGCAGTCCCGGGAGTAACTATGGCTACACCTTC. Its translation: CASSPGSNYGYTF.

V gene TRBV5-6 combines with J gene TRBJ2-2; 8 bases match TRBD2. The CDR3 is 16 residues long. Germline-derived CDR1 and CDR2 are SGHDT and YYEEEE. After removal of 2 bases from V and 5 bases from J, the junction contained 8 bases not matched to a gene. The CDR3 DNA reads as TGTGCCAGCAGCTTATTTATCGGGGGGGGAACCGGGGAGCTGTTTTTT. This sequence encodes CASSLFIGGGTGELFF.

V and J are TRBV20-1 and TRBJ2-3; D unresolved. The V end was cut by 8 bases, the J end by 5 bases, with 11 bases between. Germline V gene data show CDR1 as DFQATT and CDR2 as SNEGSKA (reference sequence). The CDR3 contains 11 residues. The CDR3: CSPYLLDTQYF. CDR3 sequence (DNA): TGCAGTCCGTACCTATTAGATACGCAGTATTTT.

The chain is built from TRBV2 and TRBJ1-2; 9 bases are shared with TRBD1. CDR3 size: 14 residues. The V and J ends lost 6 bases and 5 bases, in that order; junction bases with no gene match: 7. From germline, CDR1 is SNHLY and CDR2 FYNNEI. CDR3 nucleotides: TGTGCCAGCAGGACGACCGGGACAGGGTATGGCTACACCTTC. It specifies CASRTTGTGYGYTF.

V gene TRBV19 combines with J gene TRBJ2-5; D remains ambiguous. The CDR3 is 17 amino acids. Germline V gene data show CDR1 as LNHDA and CDR2 as SQIVND (reference sequence). V was cut by 4 bases and J by 1 base, with 19 bases left in between. The CDR3 DNA sequence: TGTGCCAGTAGTACCCACCGAGGAAGTCTCGTCCAAGAGACCCAGTACTTC. Translated, it gives CASSTHRGSLVQETQYF. The complete variable domain, with remaining parts taken from reference TRBV19 and TRBJ2-5, reads DGGITQSPKYLFRKEGQNVTLSCEQNLNHDAMYWYRQDPGQGLRLIYYSQIVNDFQKGDIAEGYSVSREKKESFPLTVTSAQKNPTAFYLCASSTHRGSLVQETQYFGPGTRLLVL.

The CDR3 nucleotides read TGTGCCAGCAGTGAACGGCAGGGAAGCACTGAAGCTTTCTTT. This sequence encodes CASSERQGSTEAFF. The rearrangement joins TRBV2 to TRBJ1-1, with D maybe TRBD1 (5 bases). Germline-derived CDR1 and CDR2 are SNHLY and FYNNEI. The CDR3 totals 14 residues. V was cut by 2 bases and J by 4 bases, with 11 bases left in between.

CDR3 coding DNA: TGTGCCACCAGCAGAAGCCGTCGAGCGGGGGGGTCCTACAATGAGCAGTTCTTC. Protein: CATSRSRRAGGSYNEQFF. V is TRBV15 and J is TRBJ2-1; the match to TRBD2 covers 10 bases. The germline gives CDR1 LNHNV, CDR2 YYDKDF (reference sequence). Germline trimming cut 2 bases from V and 1 base from J; bases unmatched to any gene: 8. CDR3 length: 18 amino acids.

V gene TRBV29-1 combines with J gene TRBJ2-7; 7 bases line up with TRBD1. Germline values: CDR1 SQVTM, CDR2 ANQGSEA. CDR3 length: 13 amino acids. The junction had 6 bases not matched to a gene; V was cut back by 4 bases and J by 3 bases. The CDR3 reads CSVAAGGFYEQYF. Written as DNA, the CDR3 is TGCAGCGTTGCGGCAGGGGGATTCTACGAGCAGTACTTC.

The chain is built from TRBV2 and TRBJ2-1; the match to TRBD2 covers 7 bases. CDR1 is SNHLY, CDR2 FYNNEI, per germline. J lost 0 bases, V lost 7 bases, and 12 bases had no gene match. The CDR3 loop spans 17 amino acids. DNA for the CDR3: TGTGCCAGCACCCTGAGCGGGGCCCCGAGCTCCTACAATGAGCAGTTCTTC. Its translation: CASTLSGAPSSYNEQFF.

The chain carries TRBV5-1 and TRBJ1-3; the match to TRBD1 covers 9 bases. J lost 3 bases, V lost 4 bases, and 14 bases had no gene match. This CDR3 contains 18 residues. Germline CDR1 reads SGHRS; CDR2 reads YFSETQ. CDR3 sequence reads: CASSPGTGPLGGGNTIYF. The CDR3 DNA reads as TGCGCCAGCAGCCCCGGGACAGGGCCCCTAGGAGGTGGAAACACCATATATTTT.

The chain combines TRBV7-8 with TRBJ1-3; no definite D call. Trimming stripped 5 bases from V and 2 bases from J, with 10 bases between. In germline, CDR1 is SGHVS, CDR2 FQNEAQ. There are 14 residues in the CDR3. The CDR3, as DNA: TGTGCCAGCAGCCGAGACTGGGCTGGAAACACCATATATTTT. Translation gives CASSRDWAGNTIYF.

This clone has a single count. The rearrangement uses TRBV28 and TRBJ2-7; 7 nucleotides align to TRBD1. With V trimmed by 5 bases and J by 7 bases, 11 bases remained unmatched. CDR3 length: 14 amino acids. Germline V CDR1 and CDR2: MDHEN, SYDVKM. Here the CDR3 reads CASSVRDRFGEQYF. The CDR3 DNA reads TGTGCCAGCAGTGTCCGGGACAGATTTGGGGAGCAGTACTTC. The variable domain in full, with the rest retrieved from reference TRBV28 and TRBJ2-7, is DVKVTQSSRYLVKRTGEKVFLECVQDMDHENMFWYRQDPGLGLRLIYFSYDVKMKEKGDIPEGYSVSREKKERFSLILESASTNQTSMYLCASSVRDRFGEQYFGPGTRLTVT.

This sequence joins TRBV19 and TRBJ2-7, with TRBD2 matching over 7 bases. This CDR3 has 14 amino acids. J was trimmed by 5 bases and V by 5 bases; bases with no gene match: 9. Per the germline V gene, CDR1 is LNHDA and CDR2 is SQIVND (reference sequence). The CDR3 sequence: CASSFREEEHEQYF. CDR3 DNA: TGTGCCAGTAGTTTCCGGGAGGAGGAACACGAGCAGTACTTC.

This chain uses TRBV30 with TRBJ1-4, with a tentative D call TRBD1 (5 bases). The V end was cut by 7 bases, the J end by 2 bases, with 11 bases between. The CDR3 is 13 amino acids. In germline, CDR1 is GTSNPN, CDR2 SVGIG (reference sequence). The CDR3 bases are TGTGCCTCGGGGGGGACGACTAATGAAAAACTGTTTTTT. It yields the protein CASGGTTNEKLFF.

This chain links TRBV15 with TRBJ2-1, with D perhaps matching TRBD1 (5 bases). Between the trimmed V and J ends, which lost 1 base and 0 bases, there was a span of 19 bases. Per germline, CDR1 LNHNV and CDR2 YYDKDF (reference sequence). CDR3 length: 19 residues. The CDR3 loop reads CATSRVPFQGLSSYNEQFF. The CDR3 DNA reads TGTGCCACCAGCAGAGTCCCGTTTCAGGGCCTCAGCTCCTACAATGAGCAGTTCTTC.

The chain is built from TRBV5-8 and TRBJ2-5, with TRBD2 matching over 12 bases. The CDR3 is made up of 16 amino acids. Germline V gene data show CDR1 as SGHTS and CDR2 as YDEGEE. J was trimmed by 5 bases and V by 4 bases; bases with no gene match: 9. This CDR3 is CASSTLAGGRRETQYF. The CDR3 DNA is TGTGCCAGCAGCACCCTAGCGGGAGGGCGACGGGAGACCCAGTACTTC.

The rearrangement uses TRBV6-5 and TRBJ2-7; D gene ambiguous. Germline V gives CDR1 MNHEY, CDR2 SVGAGI. The CDR3 is 14 amino acids. Trimming left V 4 bases short and J 2 bases short, with 12 bases between. CDR3 bases: TGTGCCAGCAGTTCCGGTGACTTTCCCTACGAGCAGTACTTC. Its translation: CASSSGDFPYEQYF.

CDR3 nucleotide sequence: TGTGCCAGCAGGACTCAACGGGGGGGCCGTAATGAGCAGTTCTTC. It is translated as CASRTQRGGRNEQFF. This chain joins TRBV6-5 and TRBJ2-1, with 8 bases identical to TRBD2. This CDR3 is built from 15 residues. V was clipped by 6 bases and J by 7 bases; unmatched bases: 11. The germline CDR1 and CDR2 sequences are MNHEY and SVGAGI.

The rearrangement joins TRBV7-9 to TRBJ2-5; TRBD2 matches 8 bases. With V trimmed by 5 bases and J by 5 bases, 7 bases remained unmatched. Looked up from germline, CDR1 is SEHNR and CDR2 is FQNEAQ (reference sequence). There are 14 residues in the CDR3. Here the CDR3 reads CASSPREGRETQYF. The CDR3 DNA reads as TGTGCCAGCAGCCCACGGGAGGGGAGGGAGACCCAGTACTTC.

V is TRBV5-4 and J is TRBJ2-1; D may be TRBD2 (7 bases). The CDR3 is made up of 15 amino acids. Germline V CDR1 and CDR2: SGHNT, YYREEE (reference sequence). Trimming pared 4 bases from V and 9 bases from J, leaving 20 bases between. The CDR3: CASSLGGGSRSEQFF. In DNA form, the CDR3 reads TGTGCCAGCAGCCTGGGGGGCGGGAGTAGGAGTGAGCAGTTCTTC. Full variable domain (missing parts from reference TRBV5-4 and TRBJ2-1): ETGVTQSPTHLIKTRGQQVTLRCSSQSGHNTVSWYQQALGQGPQFIFQYYREEENGRGNFPPRFSGLQFPNYSSELNVNALELDDSALYLCASSLGGGSRSEQFFGPGTRLTVL.

This chain joins TRBV5-1 and TRBJ1-2; the D is unclear. This CDR3 region has 15 residues. Trimming took 0 bases from V and 0 from J, leaving 9 bases between them. Germline V gene data show CDR1 as SGHRS and CDR2 as YFSETQ. CDR3 amino acids: CASSLAGRSNYGYTF. DNA for the CDR3: TGCGCCAGCAGCTTGGCTGGGAGATCTAACTATGGCTACACCTTC. Based on the CDR3 plus reference TRBV5-1 and TRBJ1-2, the full variable domain is KAGVTQTPRYLIKTRGQQVTLSCSPISGHRSVSWYQQTPGQGLQFLFEYFSETQRNKGNFPGRFSGRQFSNSRSEMNVSTLELGDSALYLCASSLAGRSNYGYTFGSGTRLTVV.